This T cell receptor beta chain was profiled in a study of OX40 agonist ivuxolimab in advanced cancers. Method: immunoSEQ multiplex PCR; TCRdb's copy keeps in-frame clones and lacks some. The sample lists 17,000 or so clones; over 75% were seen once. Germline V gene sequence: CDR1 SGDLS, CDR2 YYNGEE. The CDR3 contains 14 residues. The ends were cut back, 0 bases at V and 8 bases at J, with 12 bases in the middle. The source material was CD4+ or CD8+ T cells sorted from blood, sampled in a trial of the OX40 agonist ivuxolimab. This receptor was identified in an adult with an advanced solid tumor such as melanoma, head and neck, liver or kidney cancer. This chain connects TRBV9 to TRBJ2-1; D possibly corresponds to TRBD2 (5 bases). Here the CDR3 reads CASSVDGLRDEQFF. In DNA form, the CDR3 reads TGTGCCAGCAGCGTAGACGGGCTGAGGGATGAGCAGTTCTTC. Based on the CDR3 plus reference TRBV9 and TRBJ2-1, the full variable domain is DSGVTQTPKHLITATGQRVTLRCSPRSGDLSVYWYQQSLDQGLQFLIQYYNGEERAKGNILERFSAQQFPDLHSELNLSSLELGDSALYFCASSVDGLRDEQFFGPGTRLTVL.